This entry features one T cell receptor (beta chain) sequence. The target antigen is unknown. TCRdb re-analysed the 5' RACE reads in MiXCR, keeping a single row per CDR3 protein. The sample includes some 790,000 distinct CDR3 sequences, about 20% of them seen just once. This sample was taken from a study of identical twins. Findings of the study overall: Fewer insertions characterized abundant cord blood beta clonotypes, whereas memory repertoires showed none.

V was pared by 5 bases and J by 4 bases, with 12 bases of the junction left unmatched. This CDR3 has 16 residues. In germline, CDR1 is SEHNR, CDR2 FQNEAQ (reference sequence). The sample also formed part of further work on T cells expressing NK-cell markers. That paper adds: Seropositivity for HCMV was found in most of the eight sequenced donors, with one seronegative. In several donors, these clonotypes also led the CD3+CD56-NKG2C+ fraction.

The sample comprised PBMCs. V is TRBV7-9 and J is TRBJ2-7, with 9 positions matching TRBD1. The clonotype comes from a woman younger than 35 in good health. This chain's CDR3 is CASSGAVGQGVYEQYF. In nucleotides, the CDR3 is TGTGCCAGCAGCGGCGCGGTGGGACAGGGAGTGTACGAGCAGTACTTC.